The entry below gives a single T cell receptor (beta chain) sequence along with its context. Its antigen is not yet known. No much larger clone exists at a distance of one base, and base qualities are not known. Each collaborating institution followed its own protocols to collect whole blood in K2EDTA tubes. For TCRbeta analysis, collaborators shipped samples in one of three forms: frozen whole blood, isolated PBMCs, or DNA extracted from either of those sample types. TCRbeta CDR3 regions were amplified from genomic DNA using the immunoSEQ Assay, a bias-controlled multiplex PCR. As for how the authors treated the data: The number of nucleated cells in each sample was estimated by amplification of reference gene primers within the assay. To quantify the absolute abundance of each unique TCRbeta CDR3 rearrangement, sequence reads were collapsed and filtered. Productive Simpson clonality was computed per sample as the square root of Simpson's diversity index over productive rearrangements. Entries here come from immuneACCESS through TCRdb and include only in-frame sequences with V and J called. Some clones fail to appear in such tables; in the studies checked, an unresolved V gene covers under half of the shortfall, and the cause of the remainder is unknown. D and trimming come from the DNA, and the V and J calls and clone size come from that table. This sample comprises tens of thousands of clones, around nine tenths of them detected only once. The ten most abundant clones make up around 4.5% of the sample.

The source of the sample is a study of blood T cell repertoires in COVID-19 (dated by TCRdb to the early 2020s). Notes on the research overall: Samples from collaborators originated in the United States, Italy and Spain and spanned both the acute and convalescent phases of COVID-19. Samples came from the ongoing ImmuneRACE study (first 160 participants) plus 1,254 subjects from 6 global collaborators. Where available, HLA class I and class II types were taken from metadata supplied by the sample provider and were not determined by assay-based typing. Sample metadata almost always included a de-identified subject ID, COVID-19 status, age in years and sex. The material from the prospective study consisted of cDNA or gDNA derived from T cells, B-cell-depleted T cells, or PBMCs. The dataset comprised deeply sampled blood TCRbeta repertoires from subjects exposed to, actively infected with, or recovered from COVID-19. The repertoires were released in a freely available public database meant as a resource for research on the immune response to SARS-CoV-2.

Sequences KGHDR (CDR1) and SFDVKD (CDR2) are obtained from the germline V gene. The CDR3 has 16 amino acids, counting the end cysteine and phenylalanine. Of the read, only the CDR3 DNA is kept; its 48 bases are in frame from base 1. Between the V and J ends, shortened by 3 bases and 3 bases respectively, the junction contains 13 bases. Findings and caveats that apply to the study as a whole: How much clinical and demographic metadata was included differed by source and by participant, and the metadata was provided uncurated.

The sequence links TRBV24-1 to TRBJ2-2; the D gene cannot be named for sure. The TCR originated in a man aged 50 or older with active or convalescent COVID-19. Sequencing input: peripheral blood. The DNA sequence is as follows: TGTGCCACCAGTGATGCCTCAAAACCGGACACCGGGGAGCTGTTTTTT. It is translated as CATSDASKPDTGELFF.